The 12 T cell receptor beta chains reported below all come from one sample, sequenced in a study of cytomegalovirus exposure and HLA in healthy donors. PCR employed 60 Vbeta and 13 Jbeta primers. This table comes from immunoSEQ multiplex PCR, and its TCRdb copy is limited to in-frame clones, with some not included. The sample consists of over 150,000 clones, 70% to 80% of them appearing once. Sequences were obtained from PBMCs. The receptor set was obtained from a man aged 45-65 years in good health and CMV-seropositive.

This clone was seen once. This sequence joins TRBV20-1 and TRBJ2-7, with 7 bases identical to TRBD1. This CDR3 spans 11 amino acids. Looked up from germline, CDR1 is DFQATT and CDR2 is SNEGSKA (reference sequence). V dropped 5 bases and J dropped 10; count of bases not matched to a gene: 8. CDR3 sequence (DNA): TGCAGTGCTCCTCGACAGGGTCGCCAGTACTTC. Its translation is CSAPRQGRQYF.

The chain combines TRBV9 with TRBJ2-3, with D possibly matching TRBD2 (5 bases). This CDR3 is 14 amino acids long. V lost 4 bases and J 2 bases, leaving 11 bases between the germline ends. CDR1 is SGDLS and CDR2 is YYNGEE in the germline V gene. CDR3 bases: TGTGCCAGCAGCCCCCGGGGTTCCACAGATACGCAGTATTTT. This sequence encodes CASSPRGSTDTQYF.

The chain recombines TRBV30 with TRBJ1-2, with D possibly matching TRBD1 (6 bases). Germline V gene sequence: CDR1 GTSNPN, CDR2 SVGIG (reference sequence). V lost 2 bases and J 8 bases, leaving 9 bases between the germline ends. The CDR3 is 11 amino acids. The CDR3 loop reads CAWSLGAGYTF. CDR3 nucleotide sequence: TGTGCCTGGAGTTTGGGGGCCGGCTACACCTTC.

This chain links TRBV6-5 with TRBJ1-3; D is possibly TRBD1 (5 bases). The CDR3 has 16 amino acids. Germline V gene sequence: CDR1 MNHEY, CDR2 SVGAGI. V was cut by 4 bases and J by 0 bases, with 13 bases left in between. In DNA form, the CDR3 reads TGTGCCAGCAGTTTACAGGCGGCGAACTCTGGAAACACCATATATTTT. Translating gives CASSLQAANSGNTIYF.

This chain uses TRBV5-1 with TRBJ2-3, with 7 bases fitting TRBD1. V was pared by 3 bases and J by 0 bases, with 4 bases of the junction left unmatched. Germline CDR1 is SGHRS and CDR2 is YFSETQ. The CDR3 is made up of 15 amino acids. CDR3 nucleotide sequence: TGCGCCAGCAGCTGGCCGGGACAGAGCACAGATACGCAGTATTTT. It yields the protein CASSWPGQSTDTQYF.

The chain carries TRBV7-2 and TRBJ2-1; D unclear. Germline V gives CDR1 SGHTA, CDR2 FQGNSA. This CDR3 has 14 residues. Between the trimmed V and J ends, which lost 1 base and 6 bases, there was a span of 10 bases. The chain's CDR3 is CASSLGGPRNEQFF. The CDR3 nucleotides are TGTGCCAGCAGCTTAGGCGGCCCGCGCAATGAGCAGTTCTTC.

The chain links TRBV18 to TRBJ1-1; no definite D call. V dropped 1 base and J dropped 4 bases, with 22 bases sitting between them. The CDR3 has 18 residues. Per the germline V gene, CDR1 is KGHSH and CDR2 is LQKENI. The CDR3 nucleotides read TGTGCCAGCTCACCACTGACGCTGATCCGGGGTTGGAGCACTGAAGCTTTCTTT. Translated, it gives CASSPLTLIRGWSTEAFF.

The chain carries TRBV11-3 and TRBJ2-1; maybe TRBD1 (6 bases). Trimming shortened V by 1 base and J by 7 bases, and 8 bases separated the two germline ends. Germline CDR1 reads SGHNT; CDR2 reads YENEEA. The CDR3 consists of 13 residues. CDR3 DNA sequence: TGTGCCAGCAGCTTAGGGCAGGGGAATGAGCAGTTCTTC. This translates into CASSLGQGNEQFF.

This sequence joins TRBV5-1 and TRBJ2-3, with D possibly being TRBD1 (6 bases). This CDR3 is built from 15 residues. Germline CDR1 SGHRS, CDR2 YFSETQ. V shed 2 bases and J shed 2 bases, with 12 bases lying between them. CDR3: CASSFARGFTDTQYF. DNA for the CDR3: TGCGCCAGCAGCTTTGCGAGGGGGTTCACAGATACGCAGTATTTT. Based on the CDR3 plus reference TRBV5-1 and TRBJ2-3, the full variable domain is KAGVTQTPRYLIKTRGQQVTLSCSPISGHRSVSWYQQTPGQGLQFLFEYFSETQRNKGNFPGRFSGRQFSNSRSEMNVSTLELGDSALYLCASSFARGFTDTQYFGPGTRLTVL.

The chain has TRBV30 and TRBJ2-5, with 7 bases fitting TRBD1. Per the germline V gene, CDR1 is GTSNPN and CDR2 is SVGIG (reference sequence). The CDR3 spans 14 residues. The J segment lost 3 bases and the V segment lost 4 bases, leaving 8 bases of the junction unmatched. The CDR3: CAWNRGSSEETQYF. The CDR3 DNA reads as TGTGCCTGGAACAGGGGTTCCTCCGAAGAGACCCAGTACTTC.

The rearrangement uses TRBV5-1 and TRBJ2-1, with D maybe TRBD2 (5 bases). The ends were cut back, 0 bases at V and 4 bases at J, with 11 bases in the middle. Germline-derived CDR1 and CDR2 are SGHRS and YFSETQ. The CDR3 contains 15 residues. The CDR3 region is CASSLDAGAYNEQFF. The CDR3 DNA reads as TGCGCCAGCAGCTTGGATGCGGGCGCTTACAATGAGCAGTTCTTC.

The chain combines TRBV5-1 with TRBJ2-5, with D possibly TRBD1 on 5 matching bases. The CDR3 loop spans 14 amino acids. V was shortened by 0 bases and J by 5 bases, with 11 bases between the two germline ends. Germline V lookup: CDR1 SGHRS, CDR2 YFSETQ. The CDR3 sequence: CASSLDWGQETQYF. The CDR3 bases are TGCGCCAGCAGCTTGGACTGGGGCCAGGAGACCCAGTACTTC.